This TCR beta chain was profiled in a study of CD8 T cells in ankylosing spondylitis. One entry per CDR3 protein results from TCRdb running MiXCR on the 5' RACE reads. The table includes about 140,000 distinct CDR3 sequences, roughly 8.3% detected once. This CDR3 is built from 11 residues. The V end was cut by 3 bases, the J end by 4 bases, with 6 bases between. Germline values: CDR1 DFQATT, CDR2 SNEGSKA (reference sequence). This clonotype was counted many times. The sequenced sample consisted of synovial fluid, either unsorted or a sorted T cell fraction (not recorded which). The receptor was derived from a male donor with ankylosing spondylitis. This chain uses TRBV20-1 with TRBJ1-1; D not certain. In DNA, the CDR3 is TGCAGTGCTAGGTGGGTCACTGAAGCTTTCTTT. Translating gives CSARWVTEAFF.